This passage covers 2 T cell receptor beta chains from one sample sequenced in a study of blood T cell repertoires in COVID-19. Some clones are missing from TCRdb's copy, which holds only in-frame ones; the method was immunoSEQ multiplex PCR. The sample records roughly 180,000 clones, 80% to 85% being singletons. The sample comprised peripheral blood. These receptors were taken from a woman aged 40-49 years with COVID-19, enrolled during active disease.

This clone was counted between two and nine times. V and J are TRBV7-6 and TRBJ1-3, with D possibly being TRBD1 (6 bases). This CDR3 is 15 amino acids long. V was cut by 5 bases and J by 0 bases, with 11 bases left in between. Germline CDR1 reads SGHVS; CDR2 reads FNYEAQ. Written as DNA, the CDR3 is TGTGCCAGCAGCGTAGGACAGCACTCTGGAAACACCATATATTTT. This sequence encodes CASSVGQHSGNTIYF. Based on the CDR3 plus reference TRBV7-6 and TRBJ1-3, the full variable domain is GAGVSQSPRYKVTKRGQDVALRCDPISGHVSLYWYRQALGQGPEFLTYFNYEAQQDKSGLPNDRFSAERPEGSISTLTIQRTEQRDSAMYRCASSVGQHSGNTIYFGEGSWLTVV.

The CDR3 DNA follows: TGTGCCAGCAGCTCAGGACAGGGGGCAGTTAACACTGAAGCTTTCTTT. Amino acid sequence: CASSSGQGAVNTEAFF. The chain has TRBV11-2 and TRBJ1-1, with 11 bases identical to TRBD1. This CDR3 is built from 16 residues. The ends lost 4 bases at V and 2 bases at J; junction bases unmatched: 6. Germline lookup yields CDR1 SGHAT and CDR2 FQNNGV. Drawing the rest from reference TRBV11-2 and TRBJ1-1, the complete variable domain is EAGVAQSPRYKIIEKRQSVAFWCNPISGHATLYWYQQILGQGPKLLIQFQNNGVVDDSQLPKDRFSAERLKGVDSTLKIQPAKLEDSAVYLCASSSGQGAVNTEAFFGQGTRLTVV.